This TCR beta chain was obtained from a study of human T cells and chemical hapten exposure (dated by TCRdb to about 2021). Background on the whole study: For sensitization, 2% DPC in acetone was applied to a roughly 2 cm by roughly 2 cm area of upper inner arm skin. Patient blood was sampled pre-sensitization (week 0) and at 2, 6 and about 24 weeks after DPC sensitization. The patient cohort, mostly female, included alopecia areata with under or over 50% scalp involvement, alopecia totalis and alopecia universalis. This study followed changes in the peripheral blood TCR repertoire in vivo during primary and secondary sensitization of alopecia patients to the hapten diphenylcyclopropenone (DPC). Patch testing on the upper back used Finn chambers containing 0.01% DPC, with scoring done after 6 days according to International Contact Dermatitis Research Group standards. Throughout the study period of roughly 24 weeks, patients also received therapeutic DPC doses to the scalp every week. The libraries were sequenced as a pool, and the TCR yield per sample differed mostly because of small variations in library volumes within the pool. Blood for TCR sequencing was provided by twenty-nine alopecia patients at one to four time points (pre-sensitization, 2, 6 and 24 weeks). The study at large found these results: Because all patients had alopecia, a presumed autoimmune disease, the immune response of the patients might differ from that of healthy individuals. Patch test score correlated positively with the number of PT1 expanded TCRs, reaching significance at thresholds 8, 16 and 32 but not at 4. Expanded TCRs formed significantly more large CDR3 similarity clusters than pre-sensitization or healthy control sets, consistent with antigen-driven responses. Repeated subsampling changed both the strength of the expansion versus patch-test correlation and the threshold at which the correlation became significant. DPC sensitization did not change the number of TCRs with a frequency above 1 in 1000, and there was no evidence of changes in global repertoire structure.

In light of the paper, this sample's time point label describes: pre-sensitization, week 0. The treatment or condition label, as the study defines it: therapeutic diphenylcyclopropenone sensitization with weekly scalp DPC. At each patch-test visit, blood was drawn before the patch test was applied. Eligible patients were aged 18 to 70, diagnosed with alopecia, deemed suitable for DPC therapy, and excluded if pregnant. Total RNA was isolated from unfractionated whole blood collected in Tempus Blood RNA tubes. As concerns this clonotype: Its antigen is not yet known. There are no base qualities to consult, and no much larger clone falls within one base.

Receptors were amplified or captured by RACE. For sequencing, a NextSeq 500 was employed. During library preparation, unique molecular identifiers were attached to individual cDNA molecules so that TCRs could be counted in a quantitative, reproducible way. Both TCR alpha and TCR beta chains were sequenced from each blood RNA sample. The published analysis was carried out like this. Samples had a median of roughly 98,000 TCRs, with a range from roughly 23,224 to 750,000. V, J and CDR3 annotation of the TCR reads was carried out using the Decombinator software suite. Every sample was subsampled to the same number of TCRs (28,000) for the PS versus PT1 abundance plots. TCRs were defined as expanded if absent before sensitization and observed at least eight times at the 2-week time point. TCRdb ran its own pipeline on the public reads, namely fastp trimming at Q25 and MiXCR clone calling, and kept in-frame beta chains. Rows merge per CDR3 protein into single entries with the most common DNA and genes. The V and J calls here are based on TCRdb, not the publication. The sample table records around 300,000 distinct CDR3 sequences; over 7.5% of these occur just once. The top ten clones comprise 0.9% to 1.5% of the sample.

Sequences MNHEY (CDR1) and SMNVEV (CDR2) are obtained from the germline V gene (reference sequence). Trimming removed 1 base from V and 3 bases from J, leaving 9 bases between the germline ends. The CDR3 covers 14 residues, taking in both the cysteine and the phenylalanine. The read is trimmed to its CDR3 DNA, 42 bases read in frame from base 1. This TCR came from a man between 18 and 29 years old with alopecia areata. Some clones in this sample may be carry-over from other donors' samples. Sequenced here: whole blood, sampled in connection with sensitization to the hapten diphenylcyclopropenone (DPC). The rearranged segments are TRBV27 and TRBJ2-5; the D gene identity is not certain. CDR3 sequence: CASSLLRAEETQYF. The DNA sequence reads TGTGCCAGCAGTTTATTAAGGGCGGAAGAGACCCAGTACTTC.